Shown below are 17 T cell receptor beta chains from a single sample sequenced in a study of blood T cell repertoires in COVID-19. Libraries were prepared by immunoSEQ multiplex PCR; TCRdb keeps only in-frame clonotypes and omits some of them. The data contain around 150,000 clones, approximately 93% of them singletons. Sequencing was carried out using peripheral blood. The receptor source for this set is a woman between 55 and 75 years old with COVID-19, enrolled during active disease.

In its sample, this clone was seen a few times. J is TRBJ1-4 and V is TRBV6-4; D is ambiguous. Per germline, CDR1 MRHNA and CDR2 SNTAGT. V was trimmed by 8 bases and J by 4 bases, leaving 17 bases between them. CDR3 size: 15 residues. CDR3 DNA sequence: TGTGCCAGCCGCCACCGACGAGGGCTTAATGAAAAACTGTTTTTT. Amino acid sequence: CASRHRRGLNEKLFF.

The chain uses TRBV7-6 and TRBJ1-3; weak D call: TRBD1 (5 bases). The CDR3 sequence is 17 residues long. In germline, CDR1 is SGHVS, CDR2 FNYEAQ. V was clipped by 5 bases and J by 0 bases, with 17 bases between them. The CDR3 here is CASSQETVLSSGNTIYF. The DNA for the CDR3 is TGTGCCAGCAGCCAAGAGACAGTTTTGAGCTCTGGAAACACCATATATTTT.

The gene calls are TRBV12-1 and TRBJ1-1; the DNA was not used to check the table's D call, TRBD1. TRBV12-1 is a pseudogene. The CDR3 is made up of 14 amino acids. For the CDR3, the DNA is TGTGCCAGCAGCTGCAGGACAGGGGGCATGGGAGCTTTCTTT. Amino acids: CASSCRTGGMGAFF.

J is TRBJ2-2 and V is TRBV12-5; 12 bases line up with TRBD2. The V gene's germline CDR1 is LGHNT and CDR2 FRNRAP. The ends lost 4 bases at V and 3 bases at J; junction bases unmatched: 12. This CDR3 has 19 amino acids. In nucleotides, the CDR3 is TGTGCTAGTGGTTCCGACCCTACTAGCGGGGGGCCCTACACCGGGGAGCTGTTTTTT. Protein: CASGSDPTSGGPYTGELFF.

The V gene is TRBV6-1, the J gene TRBJ1-3; D is perhaps TRBD1 (6 bases). V lost 4 bases to trimming and J lost 0 bases, with 16 bases between them. Germline loops: CDR1 MNHNS, CDR2 SASEGT. The CDR3 is 17 residues long. As DNA, the CDR3 is TGTGCCAGCAGTGTACGGGACACTCGGTTCTCTGGAAACACCATATATTTT. As protein: CASSVRDTRFSGNTIYF.

The chain uses TRBV2 and TRBJ1-5; D may be TRBD1 (5 bases). Germline CDR1 and CDR2: SNHLY and FYNNEI. V lost 10 bases, J lost 2 bases, and 15 bases lay in between. This CDR3 region has 14 residues. This CDR3 reads CATSREAGNQPQHF. Here the CDR3 DNA reads TGTGCCACCAGCAGGGAGGCAGGCAATCAGCCCCAGCATTTT.

The chain couples TRBV3-1 (or the pseudogene TRBV3-2) to TRBJ2-7; 9 positions agree with TRBD1. The CDR3 has 19 residues. Trimming cost V 4 bases and J 3 bases; bases outside gene matches: 19. Germline CDR1 reads LGHDT; CDR2 reads YNNKEL (reference sequence). The CDR3 bases are TGTGCCAGCAGCCCGAAACAGGGGGCGCTTATCGCTAAGAGCTACGAGCAGTACTTC. Protein: CASSPKQGALIAKSYEQYF.

The chain has TRBV5-4 and TRBJ2-7; 10 nucleotides match TRBD1. Germline CDR1 and CDR2: SGHNT and YYREEE (reference sequence). Trimming cost V 4 bases and J 5 bases; bases outside gene matches: 9. CDR3 length: 15 amino acids. DNA of the CDR3: TGTGCCAGCAGCGAGGGACAGGGGATCATCCACGAGCAGTACTTC. Translation: CASSEGQGIIHEQYF.

The chain is built from TRBV14 and TRBJ2-1; D gene uncertain. This CDR3 has 15 residues. With 5 bases removed from V and 0 bases from J, the gap between germline ends came to 11 bases. Germline values: CDR1 SGHDN, CDR2 FVKESK. In DNA, the CDR3 is TGTGCCAGCAGCTTTCGACAAGGCTCCTACAATGAGCAGTTCTTC. Translating gives CASSFRQGSYNEQFF.

The V and J genes are TRBV2 and TRBJ2-7, with D unclear. The CDR3 contains 15 residues. Germline V gene lookup returns CDR1 SNHLY and CDR2 FYNNEI. Trimming took off 6 bases at V and 3 bases at J, with 18 bases between the two ends. The CDR3, as DNA: TGTGCCAGCAGGCTATACCTTCAAAGTGTCTACGAGCAGTACTTC. Protein product: CASRLYLQSVYEQYF.

This chain joins TRBV30 and TRBJ1-5; tentative D call: TRBD1 (6 bases). CDR3 length equals 14 residues. The germline V gene has CDR1 GTSNPN and CDR2 SVGIG (reference sequence). The germline V and J ends were trimmed by 1 base and 3 bases, with 10 bases remaining between them. DNA for the CDR3: TGTGCCTGGAGTGAGGGACAAACCAATCAGCCCCAGCATTTT. It translates to CAWSEGQTNQPQHF.

V usage is TRBV13 and J usage is TRBJ2-1; 11 positions agree with TRBD2. Trimming took 3 bases from V and 15 from J; bases not matched to a gene: 7. In germline, CDR1 is PRHDT, CDR2 FYEKMQ (reference sequence). This CDR3 is 13 amino acids long. As DNA, the CDR3 is TGTGCCAGCAGCTTGACTAGCGGGGTCGTTCTGTTCTTC. Its protein is CASSLTSGVVLFF.

The chain joins TRBV9 to TRBJ1-3; D remains ambiguous. This CDR3 comprises 13 residues. V dropped 4 bases and J dropped 4 bases, with 9 bases sitting between them. Germline V gives CDR1 SGDLS, CDR2 YYNGEE. In DNA form, the CDR3 reads TGTGCCAGCAGCTCCCGCCGGGGAAACACCATATATTTT. Translation gives CASSSRRGNTIYF. The whole variable domain, filled in from reference TRBV9 and TRBJ1-3, reads DSGVTQTPKHLITATGQRVTLRCSPRSGDLSVYWYQQSLDQGLQFLIQYYNGEERAKGNILERFSAQQFPDLHSELNLSSLELGDSALYFCASSSRRGNTIYFGEGSWLTVV.

The J gene is TRBJ2-5, the V gene TRBV7-2; TRBD1 might be the D (6 bases). Per germline, CDR1 SGHTA and CDR2 FQGNSA. V dropped 1 base and J dropped 3 bases, with 6 bases sitting between them. CDR3 length: 13 amino acids. The CDR3 is CASSLGQEETQYF. The CDR3 DNA is TGTGCCAGCAGCTTAGGACAGGAAGAGACCCAGTACTTC.

This sequence joins TRBV19 and TRBJ1-4; 8 nucleotides line up with TRBD1. The V gene's germline CDR1 is LNHDA and CDR2 SQIVND (reference sequence). The CDR3 loop spans 16 amino acids. Trimming removed 5 bases from V and 4 bases from J; junction bases left unmatched: 9. For the CDR3, the DNA is TGTGCCAGTAGTGCCCCCAGACAGGGGAGTAATGAAAAACTGTTTTTT. This encodes CASSAPRQGSNEKLFF.

CDR3 bases: TGTGCCAGCAGCTTTGACAGCACGAATCAGCCCCAGCATTTT. Its translation: CASSFDSTNQPQHF. This chain joins TRBV7-9 and TRBJ1-5; weak D call: TRBD1 (5 bases). CDR3 length: 14 amino acids. The germline V gene has CDR1 SEHNR and CDR2 FQNEAQ (reference sequence). With 3 bases removed from V and 4 bases from J, the gap between germline ends came to 10 bases.

This rearrangement joins TRBV30 to TRBJ1-1, with D maybe TRBD1 (5 bases). V was clipped by 5 bases and J by 4 bases, with 11 bases between them. The CDR3 spans 12 residues. Germline-derived CDR1 and CDR2 are GTSNPN and SVGIG (reference sequence). The DNA of the CDR3 is TGTGCCTGGTCCAGGGTTCCCACTGAAGCTTTCTTT. Its protein is CAWSRVPTEAFF.